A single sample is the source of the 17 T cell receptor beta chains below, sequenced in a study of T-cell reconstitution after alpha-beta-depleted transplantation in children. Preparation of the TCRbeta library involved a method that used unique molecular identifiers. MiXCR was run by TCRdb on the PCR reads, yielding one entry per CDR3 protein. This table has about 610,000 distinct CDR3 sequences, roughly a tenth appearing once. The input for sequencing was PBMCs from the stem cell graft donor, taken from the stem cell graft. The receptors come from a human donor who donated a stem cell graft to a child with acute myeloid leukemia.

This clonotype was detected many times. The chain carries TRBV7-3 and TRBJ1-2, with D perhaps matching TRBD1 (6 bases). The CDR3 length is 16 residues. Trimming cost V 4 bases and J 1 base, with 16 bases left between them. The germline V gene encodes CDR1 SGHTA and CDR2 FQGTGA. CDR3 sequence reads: CASSSDSGAGNYGYTF. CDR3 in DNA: TGTGCCAGCAGCTCCGATTCAGGGGCGGGTAACTATGGCTACACCTTC.

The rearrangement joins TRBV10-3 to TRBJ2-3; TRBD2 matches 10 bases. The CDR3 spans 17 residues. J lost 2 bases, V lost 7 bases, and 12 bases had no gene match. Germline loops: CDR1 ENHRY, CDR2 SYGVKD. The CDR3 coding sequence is TGTGCCATCAAAGGAGGGACTAGCGCTCCAGTCACAGATACGCAGTATTTT. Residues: CAIKGGTSAPVTDTQYF.

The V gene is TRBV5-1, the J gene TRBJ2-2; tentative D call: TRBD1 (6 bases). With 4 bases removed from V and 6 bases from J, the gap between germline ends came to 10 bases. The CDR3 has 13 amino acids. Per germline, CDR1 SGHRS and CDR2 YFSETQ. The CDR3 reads CASSAGVPGELFF. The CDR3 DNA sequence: TGCGCCAGCAGCGCAGGGGTTCCCGGGGAGCTGTTTTTT.

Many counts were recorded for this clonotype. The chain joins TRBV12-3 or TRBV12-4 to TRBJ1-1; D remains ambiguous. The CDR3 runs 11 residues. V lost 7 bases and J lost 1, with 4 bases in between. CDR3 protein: CASNENTEAFF. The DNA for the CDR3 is TGTGCCAGCAACGAGAACACTGAAGCTTTCTTT.

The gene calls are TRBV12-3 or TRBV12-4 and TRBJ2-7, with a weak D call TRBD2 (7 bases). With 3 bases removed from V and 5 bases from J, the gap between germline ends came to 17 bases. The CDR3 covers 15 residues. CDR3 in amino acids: CASSFWGGPANEQYF. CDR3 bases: TGTGCCAGCAGTTTTTGGGGGGGCCCAGCAAACGAGCAGTACTTC.

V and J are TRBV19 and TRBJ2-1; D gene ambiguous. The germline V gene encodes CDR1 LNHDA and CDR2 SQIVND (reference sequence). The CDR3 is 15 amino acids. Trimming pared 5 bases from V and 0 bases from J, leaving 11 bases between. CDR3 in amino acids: CASSPRANSYNEQFF. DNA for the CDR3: TGTGCCAGTAGTCCAAGGGCCAACTCCTACAATGAGCAGTTCTTC.

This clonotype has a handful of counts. For the CDR3, the DNA is TGTGCCAGCAGTGGTCTAGCGGGAACCTTAAGTACGCAGTATTTT. This sequence encodes CASSGLAGTLSTQYF. The J gene is TRBJ2-3, the V gene TRBV25-1; 9 bases agree with TRBD2. Germline-derived CDR1 and CDR2 are MGHDK and SYGVNS. The junction had 10 bases not matched to a gene; V was cut back by 4 bases and J by 8 bases. The CDR3 runs 15 residues. Full variable domain (remainder filled in from reference TRBV25-1 and TRBJ2-3): EADIYQTPRYLVIGTGKKITLECSQTMGHDKMYWYQQDPGMELHLIHYSYGVNSTEKGDLSSESTVSRIRTEHFPLTLESARPSHTSQYLCASSGLAGTLSTQYFGPGTRLTVL.

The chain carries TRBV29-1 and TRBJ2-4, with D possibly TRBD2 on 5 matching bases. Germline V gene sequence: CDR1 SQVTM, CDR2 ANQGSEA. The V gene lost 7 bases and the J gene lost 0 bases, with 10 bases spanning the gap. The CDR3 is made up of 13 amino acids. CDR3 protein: CSAFGVAKNIQYF. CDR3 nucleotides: TGCAGCGCTTTCGGGGTAGCCAAAAACATTCAGTACTTC. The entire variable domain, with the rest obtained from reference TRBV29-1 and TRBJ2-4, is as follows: SAVISQKPSRDICQRGTSLTIQCQVDSQVTMMFWYRQQPGQSLTLIATANQGSEATYESGFVIDKFPISRPNLTFSTLTVSNMSPEDSSIYLCSAFGVAKNIQYFGAGTRLSVL.

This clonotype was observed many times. DNA for the CDR3: TGTGCCAGCAGCTTAAAAGATAGCTCCGAGCAGTACTTC. It is translated as CASSLKDSSEQYF. The chain couples TRBV7-9 to TRBJ2-7; D is ambiguous. Deletions cut 2 bases from V and 6 bases from J, with 11 bases between. CDR1 is SEHNR and CDR2 is FQNEAQ in the germline V gene (reference sequence). The length of the CDR3 is 13 residues.

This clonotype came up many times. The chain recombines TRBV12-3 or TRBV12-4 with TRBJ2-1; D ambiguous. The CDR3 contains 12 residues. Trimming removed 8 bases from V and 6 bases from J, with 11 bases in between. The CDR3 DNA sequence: TGTGCCAGCGCGATCATGAGCAATGAGCAGTTCTTC. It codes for CASAIMSNEQFF.

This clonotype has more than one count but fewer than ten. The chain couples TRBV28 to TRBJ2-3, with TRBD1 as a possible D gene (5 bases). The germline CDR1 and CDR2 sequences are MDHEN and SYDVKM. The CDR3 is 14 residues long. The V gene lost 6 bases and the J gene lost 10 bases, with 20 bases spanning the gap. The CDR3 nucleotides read TGTGCCAGCAGAACTCCGACAGAACCGGTGGCGCAGTATTTT. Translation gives CASRTPTEPVAQYF. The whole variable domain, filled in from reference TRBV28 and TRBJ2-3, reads DVKVTQSSRYLVKRTGEKVFLECVQDMDHENMFWYRQDPGLGLRLIYFSYDVKMKEKGDIPEGYSVSREKKERFSLILESASTNQTSMYLCASRTPTEPVAQYFGPGTRLTVL.

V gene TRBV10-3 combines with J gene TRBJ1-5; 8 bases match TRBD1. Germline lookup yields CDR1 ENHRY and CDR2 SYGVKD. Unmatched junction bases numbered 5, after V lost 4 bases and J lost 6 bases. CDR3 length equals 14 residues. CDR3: CAISAQGGGQPQHF. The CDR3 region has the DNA TGTGCCATCAGTGCACAGGGGGGAGGTCAGCCCCAGCATTTT.

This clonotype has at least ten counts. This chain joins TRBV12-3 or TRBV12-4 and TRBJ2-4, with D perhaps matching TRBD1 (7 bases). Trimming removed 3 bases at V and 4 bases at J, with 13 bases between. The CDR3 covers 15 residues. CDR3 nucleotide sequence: TGTGCCAGCAGTTTCGAGCAGGGGGGAAAAAACATTCAGTACTTC. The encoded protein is CASSFEQGGKNIQYF.

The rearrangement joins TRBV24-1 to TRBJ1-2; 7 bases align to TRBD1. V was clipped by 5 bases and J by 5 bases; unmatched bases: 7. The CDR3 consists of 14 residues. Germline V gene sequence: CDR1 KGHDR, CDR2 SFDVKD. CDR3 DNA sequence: TGTGCCACCAGTGGACAGGGAAGAACGTATGGCTACACCTTC. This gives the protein CATSGQGRTYGYTF.

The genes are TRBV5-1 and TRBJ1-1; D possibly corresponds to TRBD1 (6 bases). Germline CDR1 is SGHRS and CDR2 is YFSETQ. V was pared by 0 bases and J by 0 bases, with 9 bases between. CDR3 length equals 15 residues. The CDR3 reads CASSLEGGLNTEAFF. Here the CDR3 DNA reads TGCGCCAGCAGCTTGGAAGGGGGATTGAACACTGAAGCTTTCTTT.

Here the CDR3 DNA reads TGTGCCAGCAGCTCCGGACAGGGAGGGAGCTCCTACGAGCAGTACTTC. Encoded protein: CASSSGQGGSSYEQYF. This chain uses TRBV7-6 with TRBJ2-7, with D possibly being TRBD1 (8 bases). This CDR3 has 16 residues. V gave up 4 bases and J gave up 0 bases, with 16 bases separating them. Germline CDR1 is SGHVS and CDR2 is FNYEAQ.

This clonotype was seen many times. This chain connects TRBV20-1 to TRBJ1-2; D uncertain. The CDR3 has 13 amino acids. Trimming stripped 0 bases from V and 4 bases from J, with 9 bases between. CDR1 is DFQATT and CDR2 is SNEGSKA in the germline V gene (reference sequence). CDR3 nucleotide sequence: TGCAGTGCTAGAGACCAGGCGAGCTATGGCTACACCTTC. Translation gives CSARDQASYGYTF.